The entry below gives a single TCR beta chain sequence along with its context. Random hexamers were used to reverse transcribe the RNA input (about 0.5 to 1 ug). With immunoSEQ multiplex PCR, TCR beta CDR3 was amplified across 54 Vbeta and 13 Jbeta. TCRdb re-called the immunoSEQ multiplex PCR reads with MiXCR, one entry per CDR3 protein. The profile covers 170,000 or so distinct CDR3 sequences, with 85% to 95% appearing a single time and around 0.1% taken by the ten largest. This sample was taken from a study of CD8 T cells in Susac syndrome. Losses at the gene ends were 0 bases for V and 5 bases for J; bases not matched to a gene: 7. There are 15 residues in the CDR3. The V gene's germline CDR1 is SGHRS and CDR2 YFSETQ.

The receptor's source is a human donor with multiple sclerosis. Input material: CD4+ T cells from PBMCs. The V call is TRBV5-1, the J call TRBJ2-7; 8 nucleotides align to TRBD1. The CDR3 loop is CASSLGPGQVDEQYF. As DNA, the CDR3 is TGCGCCAGCAGCTTGGGCCCGGGACAGGTGGACGAGCAGTACTTC.